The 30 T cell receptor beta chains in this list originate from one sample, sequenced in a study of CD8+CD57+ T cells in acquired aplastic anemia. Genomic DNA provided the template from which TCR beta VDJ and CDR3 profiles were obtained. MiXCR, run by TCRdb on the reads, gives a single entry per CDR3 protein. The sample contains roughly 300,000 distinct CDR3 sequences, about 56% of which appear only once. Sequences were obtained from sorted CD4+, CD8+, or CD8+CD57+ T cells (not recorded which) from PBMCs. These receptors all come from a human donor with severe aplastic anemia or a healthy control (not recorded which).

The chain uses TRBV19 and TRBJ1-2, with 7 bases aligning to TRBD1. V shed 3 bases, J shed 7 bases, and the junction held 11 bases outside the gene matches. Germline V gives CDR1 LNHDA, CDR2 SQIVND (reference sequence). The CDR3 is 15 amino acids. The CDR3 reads CASSITGQQQGGYTF. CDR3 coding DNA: TGTGCCAGTAGTATCACGGGACAGCAGCAGGGTGGCTACACCTTC.

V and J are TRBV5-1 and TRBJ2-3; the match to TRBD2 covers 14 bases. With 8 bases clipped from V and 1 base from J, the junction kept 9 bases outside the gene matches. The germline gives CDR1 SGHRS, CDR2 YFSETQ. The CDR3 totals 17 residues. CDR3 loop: CASETSGGDDRTDTQYF. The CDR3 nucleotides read TGCGCCAGTGAGACTAGCGGGGGGGATGATCGCACAGATACGCAGTATTTT. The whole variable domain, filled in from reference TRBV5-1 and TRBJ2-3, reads KAGVTQTPRYLIKTRGQQVTLSCSPISGHRSVSWYQQTPGQGLQFLFEYFSETQRNKGNFPGRFSGRQFSNSRSEMNVSTLELGDSALYLCASETSGGDDRTDTQYFGPGTRLTVL.

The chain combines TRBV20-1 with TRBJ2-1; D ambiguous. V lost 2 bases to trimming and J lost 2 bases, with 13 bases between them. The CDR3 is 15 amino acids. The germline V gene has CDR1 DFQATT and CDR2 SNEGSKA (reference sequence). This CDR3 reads CSARSGLRPYNEQFF. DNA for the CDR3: TGCAGTGCTAGATCCGGGCTTCGACCCTACAATGAGCAGTTCTTC.

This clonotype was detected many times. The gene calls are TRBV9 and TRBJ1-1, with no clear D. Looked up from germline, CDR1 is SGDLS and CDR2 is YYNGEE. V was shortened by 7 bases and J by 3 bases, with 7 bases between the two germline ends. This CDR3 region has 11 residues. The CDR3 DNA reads TGTGCCAGCGGGAGGGACACTGAAGCTTTCTTT. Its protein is CASGRDTEAFF.

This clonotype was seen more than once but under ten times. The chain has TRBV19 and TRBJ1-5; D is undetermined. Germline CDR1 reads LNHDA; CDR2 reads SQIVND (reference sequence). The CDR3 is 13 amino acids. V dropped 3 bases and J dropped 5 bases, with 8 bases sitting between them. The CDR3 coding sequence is TGTGCCAGTAGTATTGGGATCGATCAGCCCCAGCATTTT. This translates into CASSIGIDQPQHF.

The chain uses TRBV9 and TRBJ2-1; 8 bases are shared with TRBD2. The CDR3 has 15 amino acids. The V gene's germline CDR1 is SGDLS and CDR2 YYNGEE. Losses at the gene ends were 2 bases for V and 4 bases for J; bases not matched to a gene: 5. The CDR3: CASSVTGGGYNEQFF. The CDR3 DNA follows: TGTGCCAGCAGCGTGACGGGAGGGGGTTACAATGAGCAGTTCTTC.

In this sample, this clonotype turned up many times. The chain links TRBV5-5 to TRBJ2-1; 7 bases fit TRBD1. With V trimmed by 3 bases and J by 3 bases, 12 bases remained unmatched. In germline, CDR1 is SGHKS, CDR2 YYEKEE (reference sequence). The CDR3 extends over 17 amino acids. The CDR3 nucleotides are TGTGCCAGCAGCTCGGGGCCCCCGGGACAGCGCTACAATGAGCAGTTCTTC. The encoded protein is CASSSGPPGQRYNEQFF.

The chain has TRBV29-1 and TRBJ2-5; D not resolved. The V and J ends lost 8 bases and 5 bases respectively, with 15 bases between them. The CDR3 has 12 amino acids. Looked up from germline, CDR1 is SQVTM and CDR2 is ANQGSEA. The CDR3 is CSLAQEGETQYF. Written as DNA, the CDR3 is TGCAGCTTGGCCCAGGAAGGGGAGACCCAGTACTTC. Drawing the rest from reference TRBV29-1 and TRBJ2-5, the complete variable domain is SAVISQKPSRDICQRGTSLTIQCQVDSQVTMMFWYRQQPGQSLTLIATANQGSEATYESGFVIDKFPISRPNLTFSTLTVSNMSPEDSSIYLCSLAQEGETQYFGPGTRLLVL.

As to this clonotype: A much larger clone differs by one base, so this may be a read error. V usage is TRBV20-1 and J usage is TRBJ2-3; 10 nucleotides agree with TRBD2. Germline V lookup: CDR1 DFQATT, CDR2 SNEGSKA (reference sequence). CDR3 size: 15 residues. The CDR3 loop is CRAIDLAGEVDTQYF. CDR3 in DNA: TGCCGTGCTATTGATCTAGCGGGAGAAGTAGATACGCAGTATTTT.

This CDR3 reads CASSVGGLAGLYEQYF. CDR3 DNA: TGTGCCAGCAGCGTAGGGGGACTAGCGGGACTCTACGAGCAGTACTTC. The chain has TRBV7-9 and TRBJ2-7; 13 bases match TRBD2. CDR1 and CDR2 from the germline V gene are SEHNR and FQNEAQ (reference sequence). The CDR3 is 16 amino acids. V lost 5 bases and J lost 3; bases outside the gene matches: 7.

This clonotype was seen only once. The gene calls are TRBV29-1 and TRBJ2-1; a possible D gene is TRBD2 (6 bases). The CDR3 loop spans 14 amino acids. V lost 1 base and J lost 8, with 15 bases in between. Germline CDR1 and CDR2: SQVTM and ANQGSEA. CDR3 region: CSVEGGIGTYEQFF. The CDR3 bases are TGCAGCGTTGAAGGGGGAATAGGGACTTATGAGCAGTTCTTC.

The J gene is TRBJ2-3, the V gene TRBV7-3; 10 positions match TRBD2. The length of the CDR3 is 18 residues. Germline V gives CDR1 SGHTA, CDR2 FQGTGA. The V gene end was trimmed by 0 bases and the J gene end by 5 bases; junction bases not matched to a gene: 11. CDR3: CASSLTPSGGPRGDTQYF. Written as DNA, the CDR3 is TGTGCCAGCAGCTTAACGCCTAGCGGGGGACCCCGCGGAGATACGCAGTATTTT.

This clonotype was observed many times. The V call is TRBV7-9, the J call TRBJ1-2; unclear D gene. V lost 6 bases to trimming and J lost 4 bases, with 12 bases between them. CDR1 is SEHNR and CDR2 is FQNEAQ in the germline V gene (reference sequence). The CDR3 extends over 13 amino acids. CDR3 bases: TGTGCCAGCAGTTCCCAGATGGGCTATGGCTACACCTTC. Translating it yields CASSSQMGYGYTF.

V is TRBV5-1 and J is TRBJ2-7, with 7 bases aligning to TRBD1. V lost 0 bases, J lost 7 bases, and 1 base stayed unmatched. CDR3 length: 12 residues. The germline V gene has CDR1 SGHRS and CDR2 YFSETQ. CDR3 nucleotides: TGCGCCAGCAGCTTGGGACAGGGAGAGCAGTACTTC. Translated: CASSLGQGEQYF.

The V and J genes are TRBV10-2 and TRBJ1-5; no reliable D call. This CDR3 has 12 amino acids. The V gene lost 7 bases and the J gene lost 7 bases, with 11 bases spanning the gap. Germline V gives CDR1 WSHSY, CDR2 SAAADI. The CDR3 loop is CASMGWRQPQHF. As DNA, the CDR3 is TGCGCCAGCATGGGATGGAGACAGCCCCAGCATTTT.

This CDR3 is CATSSRRGVDTEAFF. Here the CDR3 DNA reads TGTGCCACCAGCAGTCGGCGGGGAGTGGACACTGAAGCTTTCTTT. This chain connects TRBV15 to TRBJ1-1, with no clear D. This CDR3 spans 15 amino acids. Trimming cost V 3 bases and J 3 bases, with 14 bases left between them. The V gene's germline CDR1 is LNHNV and CDR2 YYDKDF (reference sequence).

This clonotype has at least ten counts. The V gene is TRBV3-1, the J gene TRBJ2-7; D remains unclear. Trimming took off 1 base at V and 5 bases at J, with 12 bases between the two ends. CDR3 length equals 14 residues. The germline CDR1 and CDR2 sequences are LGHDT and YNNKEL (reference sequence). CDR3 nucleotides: TGTGCCAGCAGCCAAGGGGGAAGTGTCGACGAGCAGTACTTC. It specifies CASSQGGSVDEQYF.

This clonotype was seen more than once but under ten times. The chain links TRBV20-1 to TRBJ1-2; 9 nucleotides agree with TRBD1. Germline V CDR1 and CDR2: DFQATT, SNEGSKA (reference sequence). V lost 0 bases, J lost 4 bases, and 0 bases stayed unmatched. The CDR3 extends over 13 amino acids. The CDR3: CSAREGQGYGYTF. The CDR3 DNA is TGCAGTGCTAGAGAGGGACAGGGCTATGGCTACACCTTC.

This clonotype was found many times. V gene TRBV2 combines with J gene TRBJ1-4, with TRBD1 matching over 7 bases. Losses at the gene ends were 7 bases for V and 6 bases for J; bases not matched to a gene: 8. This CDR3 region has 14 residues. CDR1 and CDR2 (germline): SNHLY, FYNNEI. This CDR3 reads CASTSGTGDEKLFF. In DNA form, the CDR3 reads TGTGCCAGCACATCGGGAACAGGGGATGAAAAACTGTTTTTT.

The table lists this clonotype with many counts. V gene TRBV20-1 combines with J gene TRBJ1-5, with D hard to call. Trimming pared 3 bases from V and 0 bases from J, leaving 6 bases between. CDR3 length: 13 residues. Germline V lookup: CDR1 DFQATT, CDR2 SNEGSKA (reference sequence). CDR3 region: CSARPDSNQPQHF. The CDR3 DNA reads TGCAGTGCTAGGCCAGATAGCAATCAGCCCCAGCATTTT.

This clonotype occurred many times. Here the CDR3 DNA reads TGTGCCAGCAGCCCTGACACTAACTATGGCTACACCTTC. This codes for CASSPDTNYGYTF. The chain couples TRBV12-3 or TRBV12-4 to TRBJ1-2; D is unclear. The CDR3 contains 13 residues. Trimming stripped 6 bases from V and 0 bases from J, with 8 bases between.

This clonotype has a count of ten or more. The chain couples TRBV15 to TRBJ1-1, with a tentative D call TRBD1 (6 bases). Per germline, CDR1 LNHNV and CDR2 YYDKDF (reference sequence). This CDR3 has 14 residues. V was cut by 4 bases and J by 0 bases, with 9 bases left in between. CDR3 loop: CATSKGQLNTEAFF. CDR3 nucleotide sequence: TGTGCCACCAGCAAGGGACAATTGAACACTGAAGCTTTCTTT.

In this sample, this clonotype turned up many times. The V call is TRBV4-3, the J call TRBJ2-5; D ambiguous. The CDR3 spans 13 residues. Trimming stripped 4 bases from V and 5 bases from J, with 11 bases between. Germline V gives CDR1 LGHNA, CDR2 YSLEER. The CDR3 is CASSLGLWETQYF. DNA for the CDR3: TGCGCCAGCAGCCTTGGTTTATGGGAGACCCAGTACTTC.

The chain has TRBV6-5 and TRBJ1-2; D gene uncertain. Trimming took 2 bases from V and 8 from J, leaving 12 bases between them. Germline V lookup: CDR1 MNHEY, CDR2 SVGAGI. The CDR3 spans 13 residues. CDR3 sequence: CASSYGSGGGYTF. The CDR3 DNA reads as TGTGCCAGCAGTTACGGTTCAGGCGGCGGCTACACCTTC.

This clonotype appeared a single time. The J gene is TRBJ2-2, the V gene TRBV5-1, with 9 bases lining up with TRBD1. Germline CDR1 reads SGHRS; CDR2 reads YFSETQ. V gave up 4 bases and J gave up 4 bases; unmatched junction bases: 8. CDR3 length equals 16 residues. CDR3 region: CASSHDRGAVTGELFF. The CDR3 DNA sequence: TGCGCCAGCAGCCACGACAGGGGGGCTGTCACCGGGGAGCTGTTTTTT.

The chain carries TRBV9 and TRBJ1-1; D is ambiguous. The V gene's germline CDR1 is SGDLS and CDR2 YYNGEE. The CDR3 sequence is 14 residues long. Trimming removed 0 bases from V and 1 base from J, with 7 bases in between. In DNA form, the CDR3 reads TGTGCCAGCAGCGTAGTCGCGGAGAACACTGAAGCTTTCTTT. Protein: CASSVVAENTEAFF.

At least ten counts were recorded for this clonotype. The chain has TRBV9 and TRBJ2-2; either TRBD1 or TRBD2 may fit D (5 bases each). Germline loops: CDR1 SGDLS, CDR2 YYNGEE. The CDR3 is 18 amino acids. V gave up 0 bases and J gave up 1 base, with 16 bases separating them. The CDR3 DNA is TGTGCCAGCAGCGTAGCGATGAGGGGTCGCGGGAACACCGGGGAGCTGTTTTTT. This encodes CASSVAMRGRGNTGELFF.

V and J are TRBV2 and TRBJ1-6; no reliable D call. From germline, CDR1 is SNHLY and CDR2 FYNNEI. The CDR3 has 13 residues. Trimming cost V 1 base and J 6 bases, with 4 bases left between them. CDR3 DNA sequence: TGTGCCAGCAGTGAAGAGGCTAATTCACCCCTCCACTTT. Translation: CASSEEANSPLHF.

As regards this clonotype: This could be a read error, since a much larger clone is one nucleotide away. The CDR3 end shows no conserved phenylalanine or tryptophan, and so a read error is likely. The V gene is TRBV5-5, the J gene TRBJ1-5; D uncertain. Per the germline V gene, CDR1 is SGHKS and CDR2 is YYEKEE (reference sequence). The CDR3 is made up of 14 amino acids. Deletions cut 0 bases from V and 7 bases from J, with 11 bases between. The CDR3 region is CASSLGGRGQPQHL. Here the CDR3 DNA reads TGTGCCAGCAGCTTGGGAGGGAGAGGGCAGCCCCAGCATCTT.

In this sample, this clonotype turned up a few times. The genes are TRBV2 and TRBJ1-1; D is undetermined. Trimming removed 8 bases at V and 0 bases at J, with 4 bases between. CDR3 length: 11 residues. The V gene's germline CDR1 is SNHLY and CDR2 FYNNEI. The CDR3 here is CASQLNTEAFF. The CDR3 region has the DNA TGTGCCAGCCAGCTGAACACTGAAGCTTTCTTT.